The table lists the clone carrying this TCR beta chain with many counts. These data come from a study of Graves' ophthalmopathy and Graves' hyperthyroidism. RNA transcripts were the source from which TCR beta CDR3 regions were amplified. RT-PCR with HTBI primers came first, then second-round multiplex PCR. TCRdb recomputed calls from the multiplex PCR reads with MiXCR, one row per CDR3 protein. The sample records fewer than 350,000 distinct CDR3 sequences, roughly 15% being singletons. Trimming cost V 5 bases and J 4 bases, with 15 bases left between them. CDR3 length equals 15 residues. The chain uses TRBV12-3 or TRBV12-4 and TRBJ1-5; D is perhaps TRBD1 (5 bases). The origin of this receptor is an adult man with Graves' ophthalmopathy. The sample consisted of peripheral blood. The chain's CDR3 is CASSRDRDGNQPQHF. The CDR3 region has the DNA TGTGCCAGCAGTCGAGACCGGGACGGGAATCAGCCCCAGCATTTT.